This entry lists 12 T cell receptor beta chains sequenced from one sample in a study of tissue T cells after allogeneic stem cell transplantation. Data came from immunoSEQ multiplex PCR; TCRdb stores just in-frame clones and leaves some out. This table has around 6,000 clones, roughly 61% appearing once. Sample: duodenum tissue, taken at autopsy. Receptor source: a woman between 18 and 50 years old with breast cancer.

This chain uses TRBV4-2 with TRBJ2-5, with TRBD2 as a possible D gene (5 bases). The V gene lost 0 bases and the J gene lost 5 bases, with 7 bases spanning the gap. This CDR3 region has 13 residues. The germline V gene has CDR1 LGHNA and CDR2 YNFKEQ. The CDR3 is CASSQDRGETQYF. The CDR3, as DNA: TGTGCCAGCAGCCAAGATAGAGGGGAGACCCAGTACTTC.

The chain recombines TRBV6-6 with TRBJ1-1; D is ambiguous. Germline V gives CDR1 MNHNY, CDR2 SVGAGI (reference sequence). Trimming removed 4 bases from V and 0 bases from J, with 3 bases in between. CDR3 size: 12 residues. The CDR3 DNA reads TGTGCCAGCAGTTTATTGAACACTGAAGCTTTCTTT. Translating gives CASSLLNTEAFF.

This clone was seen just once. This chain uses TRBV2 with TRBJ1-4; D unclear. V was shortened by 1 base and J by 8 bases, with 5 bases between the two germline ends. The germline V gene encodes CDR1 SNHLY and CDR2 FYNNEI. This CDR3 has 12 residues. The CDR3 sequence: CASSEGGEKLFF. CDR3 DNA: TGTGCCAGCAGTGAAGGAGGGGAAAAACTGTTTTTT.

This clone was seen once. The V gene is TRBV4-3, the J gene TRBJ2-1; 7 bases line up with TRBD2. Germline CDR1 is LGHNA and CDR2 is YSLEER. The CDR3 extends over 15 amino acids. With V trimmed by 1 base and J by 4 bases, 4 bases remained unmatched. Here the CDR3 reads CASSQAGGRYNEQFF. For the CDR3, the DNA is TGCGCCAGCAGCCAAGCGGGAGGCAGATACAATGAGCAGTTCTTC.

This rearrangement joins TRBV15 to TRBJ1-4, with 12 bases fitting TRBD1. Germline V gives CDR1 LNHNV, CDR2 YYDKDF (reference sequence). CDR3 size: 16 residues. Trimming removed 3 bases from V and 8 bases from J; junction bases left unmatched: 7. CDR3 DNA sequence: TGTGCCACCAGCAGGGGGACAGGGGGCCTTTGGGAAAAACTGTTTTTT. Residues: CATSRGTGGLWEKLFF.

This clone was detected only a few times. The chain joins TRBV7-2 to TRBJ1-5, with D uncertain. Deletions cut 1 base from V and 5 bases from J, with 12 bases between. Germline V gene data show CDR1 as SGHTA and CDR2 as FQGNSA. The CDR3 is made up of 15 amino acids. The CDR3, as DNA: TGTGCCAGCAGCTTAGATTTGAGTGGCCATCAGCCCCAGCATTTT. This sequence encodes CASSLDLSGHQPQHF.

This chain links TRBV6-5 with TRBJ2-3; D ambiguous. Trimming shortened V by 2 bases and J by 2 bases, and 5 bases separated the two germline ends. This CDR3 is 13 amino acids long. CDR1 and CDR2 (germline): MNHEY, SVGAGI. The CDR3, as DNA: TGTGCCAGCAGTTACGAGTTCACAGATACGCAGTATTTT. Its translation is CASSYEFTDTQYF.

This chain joins TRBV28 and TRBJ1-2; 7 nucleotides match TRBD1. Germline-derived CDR1 and CDR2 are MDHEN and SYDVKM. This CDR3 region has 10 residues. This CDR3 is CGTGPYGYTF. CDR3 nucleotide sequence: TGTGGGACAGGCCCCTATGGCTACACCTTC.

This clone was seen a few times. The chain is built from TRBV5-1 and TRBJ2-1, with 16 bases aligning to TRBD2. V was pared by 5 bases and J by 9 bases, with 5 bases of the junction left unmatched. Germline values: CDR1 SGHRS, CDR2 YFSETQ. The CDR3 extends over 15 amino acids. CDR3 region: CASRPGLAGGGEQFF. The CDR3 DNA sequence: TGCGCCAGCAGACCGGGACTAGCGGGAGGGGGTGAGCAGTTCTTC.

This sequence joins TRBV2 and TRBJ2-7, with D possibly TRBD1 on 5 matching bases. This CDR3 region has 11 residues. Trimming removed 6 bases at V and 5 bases at J, with 8 bases between. CDR1 and CDR2 from the germline V gene are SNHLY and FYNNEI. The CDR3, as DNA: TGTGCCAGCAGGCAGGGCGACGAGCAGTACTTC. Its protein is CASRQGDEQYF.

The CDR3 loop reads CASSRLSRGDYGYTF. In DNA form, the CDR3 reads TGCGCCAGCAGCCGCCTATCCCGGGGTGACTATGGCTACACCTTC. The chain has TRBV4-1 and TRBJ1-2; D remains ambiguous. The CDR3 runs 15 residues. V was clipped by 4 bases and J by 3 bases, with 15 bases between them. The V gene's germline CDR1 is MGHRA and CDR2 YSYEKL.

By share, this clone counts as medium-sized. The rearrangement links TRBV10-3 to TRBJ2-1; TRBD2 aligns across 9 bases. CDR3 length equals 15 residues. Unmatched junction bases numbered 10, after V lost 8 bases and J lost 5 bases. Germline CDR1 reads ENHRY; CDR2 reads SYGVKD. The CDR3 region has the DNA TGTGCCATCGGGGAAGCGGGAGGAGGGGACAATGAGCAGTTCTTC. Protein product: CAIGEAGGGDNEQFF.